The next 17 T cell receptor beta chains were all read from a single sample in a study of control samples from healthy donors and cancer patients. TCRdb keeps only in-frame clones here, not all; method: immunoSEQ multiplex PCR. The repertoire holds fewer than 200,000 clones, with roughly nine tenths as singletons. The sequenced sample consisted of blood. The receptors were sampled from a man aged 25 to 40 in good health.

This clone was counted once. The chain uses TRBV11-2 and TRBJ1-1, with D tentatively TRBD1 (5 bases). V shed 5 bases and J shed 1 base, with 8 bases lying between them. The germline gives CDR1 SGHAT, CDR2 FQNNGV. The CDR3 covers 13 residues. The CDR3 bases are TGTGCCAGCAGCCGGGGACGGAACACTGAAGCTTTCTTT. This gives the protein CASSRGRNTEAFF.

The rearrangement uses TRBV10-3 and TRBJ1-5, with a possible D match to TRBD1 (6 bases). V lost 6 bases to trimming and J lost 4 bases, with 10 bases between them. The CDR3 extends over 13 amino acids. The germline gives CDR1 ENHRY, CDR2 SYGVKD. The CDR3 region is CAISPTGNQPQHF. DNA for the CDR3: TGTGCCATCAGCCCAACAGGGAATCAGCCCCAGCATTTT.

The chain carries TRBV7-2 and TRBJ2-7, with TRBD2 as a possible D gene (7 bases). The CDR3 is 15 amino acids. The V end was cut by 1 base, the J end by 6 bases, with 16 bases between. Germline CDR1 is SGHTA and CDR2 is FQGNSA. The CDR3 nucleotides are TGTGCCAGCAGCTTAGTGGGGAGGGGGGTGTCCGAGCAGTACTTC. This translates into CASSLVGRGVSEQYF.

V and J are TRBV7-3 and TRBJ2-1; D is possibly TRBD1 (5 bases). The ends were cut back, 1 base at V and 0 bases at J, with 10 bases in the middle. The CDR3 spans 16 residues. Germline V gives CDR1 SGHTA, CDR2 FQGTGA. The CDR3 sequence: CASSLMVGASYNEQFF. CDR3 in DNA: TGTGCCAGCAGCTTAATGGTAGGGGCCTCCTACAATGAGCAGTTCTTC.

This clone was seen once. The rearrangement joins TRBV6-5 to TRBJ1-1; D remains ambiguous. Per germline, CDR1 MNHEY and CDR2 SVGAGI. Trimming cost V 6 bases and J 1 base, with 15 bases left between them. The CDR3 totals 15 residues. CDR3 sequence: CASRPPTGRNTEAFF. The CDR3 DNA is TGTGCCAGCAGGCCCCCCACCGGTCGGAACACTGAAGCTTTCTTT.

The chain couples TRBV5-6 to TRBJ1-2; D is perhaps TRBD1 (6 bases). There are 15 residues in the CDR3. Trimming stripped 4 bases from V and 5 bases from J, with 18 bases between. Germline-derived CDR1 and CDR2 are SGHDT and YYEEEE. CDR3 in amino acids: CASSALGGSEYGYTF. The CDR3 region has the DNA TGTGCCAGCAGCGCCTTAGGGGGGTCGGAGTATGGCTACACCTTC.

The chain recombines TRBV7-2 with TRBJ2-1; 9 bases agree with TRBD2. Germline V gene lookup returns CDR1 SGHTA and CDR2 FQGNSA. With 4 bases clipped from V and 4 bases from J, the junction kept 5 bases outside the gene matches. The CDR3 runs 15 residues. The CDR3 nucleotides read TGTGCCAGCAGCTCACGCGGGGGGGCTTACAATGAGCAGTTCTTC. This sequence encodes CASSSRGGAYNEQFF.

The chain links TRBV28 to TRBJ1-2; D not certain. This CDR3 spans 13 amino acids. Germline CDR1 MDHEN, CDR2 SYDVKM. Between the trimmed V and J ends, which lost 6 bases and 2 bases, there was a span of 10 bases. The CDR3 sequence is CASRDGRNYGYTF. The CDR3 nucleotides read TGTGCCAGCAGGGACGGGCGGAACTATGGCTACACCTTC.

The CDR3 is CATSDSGGTEKLFF. The CDR3 nucleotides read TGTGCCACCAGTGATTCGGGAGGGACTGAAAAACTGTTTTTT. This sequence joins TRBV24-1 and TRBJ1-4; D may be TRBD1 (5 bases). The CDR3 sequence is 14 residues long. The V and J ends lost 2 bases and 7 bases respectively, with 10 bases between them. Germline-derived CDR1 and CDR2 are KGHDR and SFDVKD.

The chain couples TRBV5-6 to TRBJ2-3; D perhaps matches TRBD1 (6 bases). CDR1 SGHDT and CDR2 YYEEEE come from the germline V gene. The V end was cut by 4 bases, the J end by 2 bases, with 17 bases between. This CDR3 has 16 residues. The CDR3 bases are TGTGCCAGCAGCCATCAAACAGGGAGACTCACAGATACGCAGTATTTT. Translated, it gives CASSHQTGRLTDTQYF.

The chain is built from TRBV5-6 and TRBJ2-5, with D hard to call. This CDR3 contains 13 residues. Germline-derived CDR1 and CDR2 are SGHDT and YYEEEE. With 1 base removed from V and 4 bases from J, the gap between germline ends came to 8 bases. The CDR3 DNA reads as TGTGCCAGCAGCTTGCTTGGGCCAGAGACCCAGTACTTC. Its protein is CASSLLGPETQYF.

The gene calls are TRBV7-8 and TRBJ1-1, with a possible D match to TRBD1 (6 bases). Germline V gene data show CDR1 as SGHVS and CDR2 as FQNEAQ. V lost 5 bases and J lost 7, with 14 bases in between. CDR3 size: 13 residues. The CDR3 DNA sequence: TGTGCCAGCAGCCTTAGGGGGAACGGTGAAGCTTTCTTT. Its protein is CASSLRGNGEAFF.

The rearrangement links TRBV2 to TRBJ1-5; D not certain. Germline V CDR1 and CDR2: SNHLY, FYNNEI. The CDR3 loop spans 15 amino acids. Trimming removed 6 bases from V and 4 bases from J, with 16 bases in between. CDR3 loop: CASSPRVAGNQPQHF. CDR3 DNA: TGTGCCAGCAGCCCAAGGGTGGCGGGGAATCAGCCCCAGCATTTT.

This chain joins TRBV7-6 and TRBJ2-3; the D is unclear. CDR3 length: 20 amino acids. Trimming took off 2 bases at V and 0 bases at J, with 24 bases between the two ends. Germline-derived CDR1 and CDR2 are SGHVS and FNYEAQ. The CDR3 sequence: CASSLSVSGGWAASTDTQYF. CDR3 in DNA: TGTGCCAGCAGCTTAAGTGTTTCGGGCGGTTGGGCCGCTAGCACAGATACGCAGTATTTT.

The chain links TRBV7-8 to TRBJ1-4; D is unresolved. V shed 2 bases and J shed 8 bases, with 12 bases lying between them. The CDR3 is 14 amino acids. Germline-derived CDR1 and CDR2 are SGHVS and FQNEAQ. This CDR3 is CASSLQTGREKLFF. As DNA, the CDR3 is TGTGCCAGCAGCTTACAGACTGGCCGCGAAAAACTGTTTTTT.

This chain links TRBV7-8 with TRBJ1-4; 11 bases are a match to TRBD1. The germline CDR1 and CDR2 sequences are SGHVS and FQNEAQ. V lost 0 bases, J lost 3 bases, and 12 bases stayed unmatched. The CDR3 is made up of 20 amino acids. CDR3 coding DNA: TGTGCCAGCAGCTTAGCGAGGTTCGGACAGGGGGCACGGTCTAATGAAAAACTGTTTTTT. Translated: CASSLARFGQGARSNEKLFF.

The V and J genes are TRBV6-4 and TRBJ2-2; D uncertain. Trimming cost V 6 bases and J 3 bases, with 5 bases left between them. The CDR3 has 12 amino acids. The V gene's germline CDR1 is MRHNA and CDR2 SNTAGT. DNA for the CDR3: TGTGCCAGCAGCTCCCACACCGGGGAGCTGTTTTTT. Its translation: CASSSHTGELFF.